A single sample is the source of the 23 T cell receptor beta chains below, sequenced in a study of T cell changes during pregnancy in multiple sclerosis. This table comes from immunoSEQ multiplex PCR, and its TCRdb copy is limited to in-frame clones, with some not included. This table has roughly 40,000 clones, less than 95% appearing once. The sample consisted of CD4+ T cells from peripheral blood mononuclear cells, taken in the first trimester of pregnancy. Every receptor here comes from a female donor in good health, enrolled as a control in a pregnancy study.

The J gene is TRBJ2-2, the V gene TRBV9; D might be TRBD1 (6 bases). Deletions cut 0 bases from V and 0 bases from J, with 9 bases between. The CDR3 runs to 16 residues. Germline assignment: CDR1 SGDLS and CDR2 YYNGEE. The CDR3 DNA sequence: TGTGCCAGCAGCGTAGCGGGACACTCGAACACCGGGGAGCTGTTTTTT. This encodes CASSVAGHSNTGELFF.

The chain joins TRBV27 to TRBJ2-7; the match to TRBD2 covers 8 bases. Per germline, CDR1 MNHEY and CDR2 SMNVEV (reference sequence). Trimming removed 5 bases from V and 7 bases from J; junction bases left unmatched: 19. This CDR3 is built from 17 residues. The CDR3 DNA is TGTGCCAGCAGTCCCTACCCTACGACAGCGGGGGAGGGGGAGCAGTACTTC. It specifies CASSPYPTTAGEGEQYF.

The chain carries TRBV18 and TRBJ1-1; the match to TRBD1 covers 8 bases. V was clipped by 2 bases and J by 3 bases; unmatched bases: 8. The germline V gene encodes CDR1 KGHSH and CDR2 LQKENI. There are 16 residues in the CDR3. The CDR3, as DNA: TGTGCCAGCTCACCATCGGGGAGACAGGGGTACACTGAAGCTTTCTTT. Encoded protein: CASSPSGRQGYTEAFF. Using reference TRBV18 and TRBJ1-1 for the parts outside the CDR3, the full variable domain is NAGVMQNPRHLVRRRGQEARLRCSPMKGHSHVYWYRQLPEEGLKFMVYLQKENIIDESGMPKERFSAEFPKEGPSILRIQQVVRGDSAAYFCASSPSGRQGYTEAFFGQGTRLTVV.

This clone was seen a few times. The V call is TRBV29-1, the J call TRBJ1-1, with 7 bases that match TRBD1. V lost 7 bases and J lost 1; bases outside the gene matches: 3. The CDR3 runs 12 residues. Germline-derived CDR1 and CDR2 are SQVTM and ANQGSEA. CDR3 nucleotide sequence: TGCAGCGGTGGGACAGCGAACACTGAAGCTTTCTTT. This gives the protein CSGGTANTEAFF.

This rearrangement joins TRBV5-8 to TRBJ2-3, with 8 bases identical to TRBD2. The J segment lost 5 bases and the V segment lost 4 bases, leaving 12 bases of the junction unmatched. CDR1 and CDR2 from the germline V gene are SGHTS and YDEGEE. The CDR3 sequence is 16 residues long. The chain's CDR3 is CASSPGGTRDGDTQYF. Written as DNA, the CDR3 is TGTGCCAGCAGCCCTGGCGGGACTAGAGATGGAGATACGCAGTATTTT.

The chain combines TRBV12-5 with TRBJ1-1, with 9 bases lining up with TRBD1. The CDR3 has 15 amino acids. Germline values: CDR1 LGHNT, CDR2 FRNRAP. The V segment lost 6 bases and the J segment 1 base; nucleotides outside the gene matches: 6. The CDR3 DNA follows: TGTGCTAGTGGGACCGGGGGACAGGGGAACACTGAAGCTTTCTTT. It translates to CASGTGGQGNTEAFF.

This sequence joins TRBV19 and TRBJ2-2; D ambiguous. From germline, CDR1 is LNHDA and CDR2 SQIVND (reference sequence). This CDR3 has 15 amino acids. Trimming took off 7 bases at V and 5 bases at J, with 17 bases between the two ends. The CDR3 DNA sequence: TGTGCCAGTATTCCTATACCCTACCGGACCGGGGAGCTGTTTTTT. This translates into CASIPIPYRTGELFF.

The chain has TRBV7-2 and TRBJ1-1; D gene ambiguous. CDR3 length: 13 amino acids. Trimming took 5 bases from V and 2 from J, leaving 9 bases between them. The germline V gene encodes CDR1 SGHTA and CDR2 FQGNSA. CDR3 in DNA: TGTGCCAGCAGCGTGAATAGAAACACTGAAGCTTTCTTT. Its protein product is CASSVNRNTEAFF.

The chain couples TRBV15 to TRBJ1-1; weak D call: TRBD1 (6 bases). Between the trimmed V and J ends, which lost 0 bases and 0 bases, there was a span of 17 bases. Germline lookup yields CDR1 LNHNV and CDR2 YYDKDF (reference sequence). This CDR3 contains 18 residues. CDR3 loop: CATSRDRQGWELNTEAFF. DNA of the CDR3: TGTGCCACCAGCAGAGATCGCCAGGGGTGGGAGCTGAACACTGAAGCTTTCTTT. The full variable domain, its missing parts supplied by reference TRBV15 and TRBJ1-1, is DAMVIQNPRYQVTQFGKPVTLSCSQTLNHNVMYWYQQKSSQAPKLLFHYYDKDFNNEADTPDNFQSRRPNTSFCFLDIRSPGLGDTAMYLCATSRDRQGWELNTEAFFGQGTRLTVV.

The count of this clone is one. The rearrangement links TRBV18 to TRBJ1-2; 10 bases line up with TRBD1. CDR1 KGHSH and CDR2 LQKENI come from the germline V gene. The trim removed 3 bases at V and 7 bases at J, leaving 5 bases unmatched. This CDR3 has 14 residues. The CDR3 nucleotides are TGTGCCAGCTCACCCGGGACAGGGGAAATTGGCTACACCTTC. It translates to CASSPGTGEIGYTF. Full variable domain (rest looked up from reference TRBV18 and TRBJ1-2): NAGVMQNPRHLVRRRGQEARLRCSPMKGHSHVYWYRQLPEEGLKFMVYLQKENIIDESGMPKERFSAEFPKEGPSILRIQQVVRGDSAAYFCASSPGTGEIGYTFGSGTRLTVV.

This rearrangement joins TRBV9 to TRBJ2-1, with a tentative D call TRBD1 (7 bases). The germline V gene encodes CDR1 SGDLS and CDR2 YYNGEE. This CDR3 is built from 16 residues. Trimming pared 4 bases from V and 3 bases from J, leaving 17 bases between. CDR3 DNA sequence: TGTGCCAGCAGCCGTCGGGACCAGGGGGGCTACAATGAGCAGTTCTTC. The encoded protein is CASSRRDQGGYNEQFF.

As for this clone: The identical CDR3 is also encoded by other nucleotide sequences in the sample. The chain recombines TRBV18 with TRBJ1-6; 9 bases are a match to TRBD1. The CDR3 length is 14 residues. Germline trimming cut 2 bases from V and 7 bases from J; bases unmatched to any gene: 0. Germline V lookup: CDR1 KGHSH, CDR2 LQKENI. The CDR3 sequence is CASSPDRGNSPLHF. CDR3 DNA: TGTGCCAGCTCACCAGACAGGGGGAATTCACCCCTCCACTTT.

V usage is TRBV4-1 and J usage is TRBJ2-1; D unresolved. Trimming pared 2 bases from V and 10 bases from J, leaving 18 bases between. The CDR3 runs to 15 residues. The germline CDR1 and CDR2 sequences are MGHRA and YSYEKL. CDR3: CASSQLFSNGREQFF. CDR3 bases: TGCGCCAGCAGCCAACTGTTTAGCAACGGCAGAGAGCAGTTCTTC.

V and J are TRBV4-1 and TRBJ2-5; D not resolved. V lost 1 base and J 2 bases, leaving 23 bases between the germline ends. Per germline, CDR1 MGHRA and CDR2 YSYEKL. The CDR3 is made up of 19 amino acids. CDR3 loop: CASSQVFSFLILLQETQYF. CDR3 DNA: TGCGCCAGCAGCCAAGTCTTCAGTTTCCTCATCCTACTACAAGAGACCCAGTACTTC.

The J gene is TRBJ1-1, the V gene TRBV7-3, with 7 bases aligning to TRBD1. The germline gives CDR1 SGHTA, CDR2 FQGTGA. The length of the CDR3 is 16 residues. Trimming at V came to 4 bases and at J to 4 bases, leaving 12 bases not matched to a gene. This CDR3 is CASSSRPGQSFTEAFF. CDR3 coding DNA: TGTGCCAGCAGCTCACGTCCGGGACAGTCCTTCACTGAAGCTTTCTTT.

This sequence joins TRBV29-1 and TRBJ1-5; D is perhaps TRBD1 (6 bases). V was shortened by 4 bases and J by 0 bases, with 10 bases between the two germline ends. CDR3 size: 14 residues. Germline V CDR1 and CDR2: SQVTM, ANQGSEA. CDR3 sequence: CSVADRNSNQPQHF. The CDR3 region has the DNA TGCAGCGTTGCCGACAGGAATAGCAATCAGCCCCAGCATTTT.

The V and J genes are TRBV7-2 and TRBJ1-2; TRBD1 matches 7 bases. The V and J ends lost 4 bases and 7 bases, in that order; junction bases with no gene match: 6. Germline V gene sequence: CDR1 SGHTA, CDR2 FQGNSA. There are 13 residues in the CDR3. The CDR3 bases are TGTGCCAGCAGCTACCGGGACAGTCGTGGCTACACCTTC. Protein sequence: CASSYRDSRGYTF.

The chain joins TRBV7-9 to TRBJ2-6; possible D gene TRBD2, 6 bases. CDR1 and CDR2 (germline): SEHNR, FQNEAQ (reference sequence). This CDR3 region has 17 residues. Deletions cut 5 bases from V and 3 bases from J, with 17 bases between. CDR3 region: CASSPRAWRDGANVLTF. The CDR3, as DNA: TGTGCCAGCAGCCCTCGGGCCTGGCGGGATGGGGCCAACGTCCTGACTTTC.

Worth noting for this clone: This sample also contains other DNA sequences that code for the same CDR3. The chain combines TRBV7-3 with TRBJ2-5; 10 bases map to TRBD2. Germline CDR1 and CDR2: SGHTA and FQGTGA. The CDR3 has 15 amino acids. V was pared by 5 bases and J by 5 bases, with 8 bases of the junction left unmatched. The CDR3 sequence is CASSPSGGAGETQYF. The CDR3 DNA is TGTGCCAGCAGCCCCAGCGGGGGGGCCGGGGAGACCCAGTACTTC.

The chain has TRBV6-5 and TRBJ2-1; maybe TRBD2 (5 bases). CDR3 size: 13 residues. CDR1 is MNHEY and CDR2 is SVGAGI in the germline V gene. Deletions cut 0 bases from V and 9 bases from J, with 9 bases between. CDR3 in amino acids: CASSYSRGTEQFF. The DNA for the CDR3 is TGTGCCAGCAGTTACTCTCGGGGAACTGAGCAGTTCTTC.

The gene calls are TRBV6-1 and TRBJ1-5; possibly TRBD1 for D (5 bases). The CDR3 is made up of 13 amino acids. V lost 3 bases to trimming and J lost 6 bases, with 9 bases between them. Germline V gives CDR1 MNHNS, CDR2 SASEGT. The CDR3 DNA is TGTGCCAGCAGTGAGGCGGACATTCAGCCCCAGCATTTT. It translates to CASSEADIQPQHF.

This chain connects TRBV5-1 to TRBJ2-2, with D tentatively TRBD2 (6 bases). The CDR3 runs 16 residues. Trimming pared 0 bases from V and 1 base from J, leaving 10 bases between. Germline lookup yields CDR1 SGHRS and CDR2 YFSETQ. The CDR3 sequence is CASSLEPGGNTGELFF. DNA of the CDR3: TGCGCCAGCAGCTTGGAGCCCGGGGGGAACACCGGGGAGCTGTTTTTT.

This chain links TRBV7-3 with TRBJ1-2; D is uncertain. The V gene lost 0 bases and the J gene lost 2 bases, with 10 bases spanning the gap. The CDR3 runs to 15 residues. Germline V lookup: CDR1 SGHTA, CDR2 FQGTGA. CDR3 residues: CASSLTVTENYGYTF. CDR3 bases: TGTGCCAGCAGCTTAACTGTCACGGAGAACTATGGCTACACCTTC.